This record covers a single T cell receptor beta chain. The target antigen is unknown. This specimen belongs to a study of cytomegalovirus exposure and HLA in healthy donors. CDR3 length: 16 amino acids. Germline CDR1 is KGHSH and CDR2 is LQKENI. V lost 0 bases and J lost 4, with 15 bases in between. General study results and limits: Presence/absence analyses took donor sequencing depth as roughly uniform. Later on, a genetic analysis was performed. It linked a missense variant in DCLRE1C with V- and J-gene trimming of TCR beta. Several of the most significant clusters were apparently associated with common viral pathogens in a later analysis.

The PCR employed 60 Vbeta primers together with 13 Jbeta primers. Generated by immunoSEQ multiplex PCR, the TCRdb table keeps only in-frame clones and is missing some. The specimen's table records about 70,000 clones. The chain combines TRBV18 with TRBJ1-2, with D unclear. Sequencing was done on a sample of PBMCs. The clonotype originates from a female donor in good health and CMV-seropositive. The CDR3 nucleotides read TGTGCCAGCTCACCACCCTCGCAGGCCGTGGTCTATGGCTACACCTTC. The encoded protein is CASSPPSQAVVYGYTF.